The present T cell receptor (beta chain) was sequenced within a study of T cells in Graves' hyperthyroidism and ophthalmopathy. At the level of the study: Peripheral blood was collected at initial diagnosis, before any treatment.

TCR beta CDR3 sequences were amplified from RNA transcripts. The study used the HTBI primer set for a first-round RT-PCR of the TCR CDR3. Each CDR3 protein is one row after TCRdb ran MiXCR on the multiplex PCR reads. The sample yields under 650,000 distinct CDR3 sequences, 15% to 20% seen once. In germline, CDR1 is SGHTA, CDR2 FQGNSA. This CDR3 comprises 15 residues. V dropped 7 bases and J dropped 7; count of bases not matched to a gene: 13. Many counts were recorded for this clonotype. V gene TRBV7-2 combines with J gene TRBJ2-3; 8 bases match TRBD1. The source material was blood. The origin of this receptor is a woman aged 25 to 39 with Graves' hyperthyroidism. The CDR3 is CASIVNRGRRYTQYF. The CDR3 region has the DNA TGTGCCAGCATCGTAAACAGGGGGAGAAGGTATACGCAGTATTTT.